A selection of T cell receptor beta chains follows, all from one sample in a study of chemoradiotherapy in HPV16-positive cancers. Repertoires were generated with immunoSEQ multiplex PCR, while TCRdb's copy carries only in-frame clones and drops some. The data hold approximately 13,000 clones, with about 92% observed a single time. Sequenced material: tumor tissue, taken from a patient who underwent chemoradiotherapy. Receptors originate from a human donor with HPV-associated anogenital cancer. CDR3s include the opening cysteine and the closing phenylalanine or tryptophan. A D gene is named only where the DNA matches it firmly. Clone size is shown for a subset of rows, as once, few, many or a class of expanded clone.

size	D	V	J	DNA	CDR3
.	.	TRBV5-1	TRBJ2-7	TGCGCCAGCAGCGAGCTAGCTCAAAGTTACGAGCAGTACTTC	CASSELAQSYEQYF
.	.	TRBV6-1	TRBJ2-1	TGTGCCAGCAGTGAGGGCGGGGCATCCTACAATGAGCAGTTCTTC	CASSEGGASYNEQFF
.	.	TRBV28	TRBJ1-1	TGTGCCAGCAGTTTCCAGGGGTTAAACACTGAAGCTTTCTTT	CASSFQGLNTEAFF
.	.	TRBV4-3	TRBJ1-5	TGCGCCAGCAGCCAAGATACCAGGGAGGGTCAGCCCCAGCATTTT	CASSQDTREGQPQHF
.	.	TRBV25-1	TRBJ2-7	TGTGCCAGCAGTGGTTACGGGCCACTGGACTTC	CASSGYGPLDF
.	TRBD2	TRBV6-5	TRBJ2-7	TGTGCCAGCACCATGGGACTAGGCGACTACGAGCAGTACTTC	CASTMGLGDYEQYF
.	.	TRBV6-6	TRBJ2-7	TGTGCCAGCAGCCCCCAAGGTTTCAGCTACGAGCAGTACTTC	CASSPQGFSYEQYF
.	.	TRBV25-1	TRBJ2-7	TGTGCCAGCAGTGTACGGGGGGCGGTCTACGAGCAGTACTTC	CASSVRGAVYEQYF
.	.	TRBV30	TRBJ1-3	TGTGCCTGGACGGTACAGGCCCGCTCTGGAAACACCATATATTTT	CAWTVQARSGNTIYF
.	.	TRBV7-9	TRBJ2-2	TGTGCCAGCAGCCCACATTGGGCCGGGGAGCTGTTTTTT	CASSPHWAGELFF
.	TRBD1	TRBV15	TRBJ2-3	TGTGCCACCAGCAGAGGCCGGGACAGGGACTCAGATACGCAGTATTTT	CATSRGRDRDSDTQYF
few	TRBD1	TRBV6-5	TRBJ1-2	TGTGCCAGCCGGGGACAGGGGCGCCTTGGCTACACCTTC	CASRGQGRLGYTF
.	TRBD2	TRBV27	TRBJ2-7	TGTGCCAGCAGTCGGACAGCGGGAGGGCCTGGGGAGCAGTACTTC	CASSRTAGGPGEQYF
once	TRBD2	TRBV5-5	TRBJ2-7	TGTGCCAGCAGCTTGGGGCAGCCCAGCGGGAGATCCTACGAGCAGTACTTC	CASSLGQPSGRSYEQYF
.	.	TRBV20-1	TRBJ2-3	TGCAGTGCTCCCCAGGGAGGTACGCAGTATTTT	CSAPQGGTQYF
.	.	TRBV11-3	TRBJ1-2	TGTGCCAGCAGCTTAGTGGGTGGAGGACGAGATGGCTACACCTTC	CASSLVGGGRDGYTF
.	.	TRBV7-9	TRBJ1-5	TGTGCCAGCAGCTTAGGGGGGGATCCTAATCAGCCCCAGCATTTT	CASSLGGDPNQPQHF
.	.	TRBV5-6	TRBJ1-1	TGTGCCAGCAGCTTGGCGGGGGGAAGGAACACTGAAGCTTTCTTT	CASSLAGGRNTEAFF
.	.	TRBV5-1	TRBJ1-2	TGCGCCAGCAGCTTGGATTACAACTTGAGCGGCTACACCTTC	CASSLDYNLSGYTF
.	TRBD2	TRBV2	TRBJ2-2	TGTGCCACCCAAAGCGGGAGGGCGGGCGGGGAGCTGTTTTTT	CATQSGRAGGELFF
.	TRBD1	TRBV30	TRBJ2-2	TGTGCCTGGAGTCTCTTGGACAGGGGTAACACCGGGGAGCTGTTTTTT	CAWSLLDRGNTGELFF
.	.	TRBV10-3	TRBJ1-1	TGTGCCATCAGTGAGGTACAGGGATCATACACTGAAGCTTTCTTT	CAISEVQGSYTEAFF
.	TRBD1	TRBV7-9	TRBJ2-7	TGTGCCAGCAGCTTAGCACAGGGGGCTTCCTACGAGCAGTACTTC	CASSLAQGASYEQYF